This T cell receptor beta chain was captured by sequencing in a study of cytomegalovirus exposure and HLA in healthy donors. About the study: The early release's HLA-typed donors yielded 70 million to 85 million unique TCRs.

Looked up from germline, CDR1 is MNHNS and CDR2 is SASEGT. V lost 2 bases to trimming and J lost 6 bases, with 8 bases between them. The CDR3 has 12 residues. This PCR relied on a set of 60 Vbeta primers and 13 Jbeta primers. Libraries were prepared by immunoSEQ multiplex PCR; TCRdb keeps only in-frame clonotypes and omits some of them. The sample yields 200,000 to 250,000 clones, 70% to 80% seen once. The material sequenced was PBMCs. This TCR derives from a young woman in good health and CMV-seronegative. The rearrangement uses TRBV6-1 and TRBJ2-7; tentatively, D is TRBD2 (5 bases). CDR3 nucleotides: TGTGCCAGCAGTGAATGGGCGGGCGAGCAGTACTTC. The encoded protein is CASSEWAGEQYF.